The next 25 T cell receptor beta chains were all read from a single sample in a study of blood T cell repertoires in COVID-19. Clones were read by immunoSEQ multiplex PCR, and TCRdb kept only the in-frame ones, dropping some. Of approximately 180,000 clones in the sample, 70% to 90% were seen once. The sequenced material came from peripheral blood. All receptors derive from a human donor with active or convalescent COVID-19. The donor label of this sample is uncertain.

The chain recombines TRBV4-3 with TRBJ1-4; 7 bases map to TRBD1. Looked up from germline, CDR1 is LGHNA and CDR2 is YSLEER. The CDR3 length is 15 residues. After removal of 0 bases from V and 8 bases from J, the junction contained 6 bases not matched to a gene. The CDR3 DNA reads TGCGCCAGCAGCCAAGAACACAGGGGCTGGGAAAAACTGTTTTTT. Translation: CASSQEHRGWEKLFF.

This clone was seen a handful of times. The gene calls are TRBV29-1 and TRBJ2-1, with 14 bases lining up with TRBD2. The germline CDR1 and CDR2 sequences are SQVTM and ANQGSEA. The V gene end was trimmed by 7 bases and the J gene end by 6 bases; junction bases not matched to a gene: 8. The CDR3 extends over 15 amino acids. This chain's CDR3 is CSADGGTSGGNEQFF. The CDR3, as DNA: TGCAGCGCCGACGGCGGGACTAGCGGGGGCAATGAGCAGTTCTTC.

The chain joins TRBV5-1 to TRBJ1-2; TRBD1 might be the D (5 bases). Looked up from germline, CDR1 is SGHRS and CDR2 is YFSETQ. This CDR3 region has 14 residues. The V and J ends lost 0 bases and 5 bases respectively, with 11 bases between them. The CDR3 reads CASSLGAGQYGYTF. The CDR3 DNA sequence: TGCGCCAGCAGCTTGGGGGCAGGGCAGTATGGCTACACCTTC. The variable domain in full, completed from reference TRBV5-1 and TRBJ1-2, reads KAGVTQTPRYLIKTRGQQVTLSCSPISGHRSVSWYQQTPGQGLQFLFEYFSETQRNKGNFPGRFSGRQFSNSRSEMNVSTLELGDSALYLCASSLGAGQYGYTFGSGTRLTVV.

The CDR3 sequence: CASSLSGANSYNEQFF. As DNA, the CDR3 is TGTGCCAGCAGCTTAAGTGGGGCTAACTCCTACAATGAGCAGTTCTTC. The chain links TRBV7-3 to TRBJ2-1; D might be TRBD1 (5 bases). Germline V gene lookup returns CDR1 SGHTA and CDR2 FQGTGA. V shed 1 base and J shed 0 bases, with 10 bases lying between them. CDR3 length equals 16 residues.

This chain links TRBV23-1 with TRBJ2-7; D is possibly TRBD1 (6 bases). TRBV23-1 is an ORF for which the function is uncertain. The germline V and J ends were trimmed by 2 bases and 4 bases, with 12 bases remaining between them. This CDR3 has 14 amino acids. The CDR3 region is CASSQGITGYEQYF. The CDR3 nucleotides read TGCGCCAGCAGTCAAGGAATTACAGGGTACGAGCAGTACTTC.

The chain uses TRBV6-5 and TRBJ2-5; 7 positions agree with TRBD1. Losses at the gene ends were 4 bases for V and 5 bases for J; bases not matched to a gene: 7. Germline loops: CDR1 MNHEY, CDR2 SVGAGI. This CDR3 is 14 amino acids long. The chain's CDR3 is CASSSPDRMETQYF. CDR3 nucleotides: TGTGCCAGCAGTTCCCCGGACAGGATGGAGACCCAGTACTTC.

The rearrangement joins TRBV3-1 (or the pseudogene TRBV3-2) to TRBJ2-7; 9 bases map to TRBD1. The CDR3 is 19 amino acids. Per germline, CDR1 LGHDT and CDR2 YNNKEL (reference sequence). V gave up 0 bases and J gave up 2 bases; unmatched junction bases: 14. The DNA of the CDR3 is TGTGCCAGCAGCCAAGATCTTTTCGGGACAGGGTGGCCGACCTACGAGCAGTACTTC. Translation: CASSQDLFGTGWPTYEQYF.

V is TRBV28 and J is TRBJ2-2; D is ambiguous. V was clipped by 1 base and J by 3 bases, with 6 bases between them. The CDR3 covers 14 residues. Germline assignment: CDR1 MDHEN and CDR2 SYDVKM. CDR3 in DNA: TGTGCCAGCAGTTTATATCGGGACACCGGGGAGCTGTTTTTT. This sequence encodes CASSLYRDTGELFF.

The chain has TRBV6-5 and TRBJ1-1, with D unclear. Germline lookup yields CDR1 MNHEY and CDR2 SVGAGI. Trimming pared 2 bases from V and 8 bases from J, leaving 15 bases between. This CDR3 is 14 amino acids long. Here the CDR3 reads CASSYRGGSSEAFF. DNA of the CDR3: TGTGCCAGCAGTTACCGAGGTGGGTCCTCCGAAGCTTTCTTT.

The V call is TRBV24-1, the J call TRBJ2-7; 9 bases map to TRBD2. Germline CDR1 reads KGHDR; CDR2 reads SFDVKD. Trimming at V came to 9 bases and at J to 7 bases, leaving 6 bases not matched to a gene. The CDR3 has 12 residues. The CDR3, as DNA: TGTGCCACCCCGGGACTAGCTCGTGAGCAGTACTTC. Its translation is CATPGLAREQYF.

The CDR3 nucleotides read TGTGCCAGCAGTGCAGGATTTACCGGGGAGCTGTTTTTT. It codes for CASSAGFTGELFF. The chain is built from TRBV27 and TRBJ2-2; D ambiguous. Trimming took off 5 bases at V and 5 bases at J, with 9 bases between the two ends. The CDR3 sequence is 13 residues long. From germline, CDR1 is MNHEY and CDR2 SMNVEV (reference sequence).

The chain recombines TRBV9 with TRBJ1-6; D uncertain. CDR1 is SGDLS and CDR2 is YYNGEE in the germline V gene. Trimming removed 0 bases from V and 8 bases from J, with 6 bases in between. The CDR3 totals 13 residues. The CDR3 DNA is TGTGCCAGCAGCGTAGTTAATGATTCACCCCTCCACTTT. Protein: CASSVVNDSPLHF.

The V gene is TRBV28, the J gene TRBJ2-7, with 12 bases aligning to TRBD1. Germline V gene sequence: CDR1 MDHEN, CDR2 SYDVKM. This CDR3 spans 15 amino acids. Unmatched junction bases numbered 13, after V lost 6 bases and J lost 10 bases. The CDR3 loop is CASRRPGTGGFRQYF. The DNA of the CDR3 is TGTGCCAGCAGGAGACCCGGGACAGGGGGCTTCCGACAGTACTTC.

The chain carries TRBV30 and TRBJ1-4; a possible D gene is TRBD1 (6 bases). The V end was cut by 5 bases, the J end by 6 bases, with 16 bases between. This CDR3 comprises 14 residues. Germline lookup yields CDR1 GTSNPN and CDR2 SVGIG (reference sequence). The CDR3 reads CAWGRQEDYEKLFF. Here the CDR3 DNA reads TGTGCCTGGGGGAGACAGGAGGATTATGAAAAACTGTTTTTT.

This sequence joins TRBV7-6 and TRBJ1-3; a possible D gene is TRBD1 (6 bases). CDR1 is SGHVS, CDR2 FNYEAQ, per germline. This CDR3 contains 15 residues. Trimming pared 5 bases from V and 0 bases from J, leaving 11 bases between. This chain's CDR3 is CASSAGTNSGNTIYF. DNA of the CDR3: TGTGCCAGCAGCGCAGGGACAAACTCTGGAAACACCATATATTTT. Full variable domain (outside the CDR3, taken from reference TRBV7-6 and TRBJ1-3): GAGVSQSPRYKVTKRGQDVALRCDPISGHVSLYWYRQALGQGPEFLTYFNYEAQQDKSGLPNDRFSAERPEGSISTLTIQRTEQRDSAMYRCASSAGTNSGNTIYFGEGSWLTVV.

The chain has TRBV9 and TRBJ1-5, with 10 bases that match TRBD1. This CDR3 has 15 residues. Per the germline V gene, CDR1 is SGDLS and CDR2 is YYNGEE. The ends lost 0 bases at V and 7 bases at J; junction bases unmatched: 4. CDR3 nucleotides: TGTGCCAGCAGCGTAGGACAGGGGGCTTTCCAGCCCCAGCATTTT. This translates into CASSVGQGAFQPQHF.

V and J are TRBV12-3 or TRBV12-4 and TRBJ2-7; D might be TRBD2 (6 bases). This CDR3 contains 13 residues. Trimming pared 6 bases from V and 2 bases from J, leaving 11 bases between. The CDR3 DNA reads TGTGCCAGCAGCCCGTCTAGCGCCTACGAGCAGTACTTC. It yields the protein CASSPSSAYEQYF.

The chain couples TRBV20-1 to TRBJ2-1, with 10 bases aligning to TRBD2. CDR3 size: 14 residues. V lost 5 bases, J lost 9 bases, and 10 bases stayed unmatched. Germline V lookup: CDR1 DFQATT, CDR2 SNEGSKA (reference sequence). CDR3 residues: CSAGVLSGRGEQFF. Here the CDR3 DNA reads TGCAGTGCTGGTGTCTTGAGCGGGAGGGGTGAGCAGTTCTTC.

The V call is TRBV6-5, the J call TRBJ2-1; the D gene is possibly TRBD2 (6 bases). V dropped 5 bases and J dropped 12 bases, with 14 bases sitting between them. The CDR3 has 12 residues. The germline V gene has CDR1 MNHEY and CDR2 SVGAGI. The CDR3 DNA follows: TGTGCCAGCAGTAGCAGTTGGGGGGTGCAGTTCTTC. Its translation: CASSSSWGVQFF.

The V and J genes are TRBV19 and TRBJ1-4; D possibly corresponds to TRBD1 (5 bases). The CDR3 runs to 15 residues. The germline gives CDR1 LNHDA, CDR2 SQIVND (reference sequence). V dropped 6 bases and J dropped 0 bases, with 11 bases sitting between them. DNA of the CDR3: TGTGCCAGTAGGGGCAGGGATGCAACTAATGAAAAACTGTTTTTT. It codes for CASRGRDATNEKLFF.

The genes are TRBV5-1 and TRBJ2-1, with 11 bases matching TRBD2. This CDR3 region has 15 residues. V shed 7 bases and J 7 bases; nucleotides not matched to a gene: 10. Germline V gives CDR1 SGHRS, CDR2 YFSETQ. As DNA, the CDR3 is TGCGCCAGCTCACCTCTAGCGGGAGGTGGGAATGAGCAGTTCTTC. Protein sequence: CASSPLAGGGNEQFF.

The chain joins TRBV29-1 to TRBJ1-4; D gene unclear. Trimming stripped 7 bases from V and 0 bases from J, with 12 bases between. This CDR3 comprises 14 residues. Germline lookup yields CDR1 SQVTM and CDR2 ANQGSEA. CDR3 in DNA: TGCAGCGCGGGCCCAGGTGCAACTAATGAAAAACTGTTTTTT. Translation: CSAGPGATNEKLFF. Full variable domain (missing parts from reference TRBV29-1 and TRBJ1-4): SAVISQKPSRDICQRGTSLTIQCQVDSQVTMMFWYRQQPGQSLTLIATANQGSEATYESGFVIDKFPISRPNLTFSTLTVSNMSPEDSSIYLCSAGPGATNEKLFFGSGTQLSVL.

This clone was seen more than once but under ten times. The gene calls are TRBV28 and TRBJ2-3; the D is unclear. Germline lookup yields CDR1 MDHEN and CDR2 SYDVKM. The germline V and J ends were trimmed by 3 bases and 0 bases, with 10 bases remaining between them. The CDR3 has 15 residues. CDR3 loop: CASSLGQFSTDTQYF. DNA of the CDR3: TGTGCCAGCAGTTTGGGCCAATTTAGCACAGATACGCAGTATTTT.

The rearrangement links TRBV30 to TRBJ2-1; D gene ambiguous. The ends were cut back, 3 bases at V and 11 bases at J, with 8 bases in the middle. CDR3 length: 10 residues. Germline CDR1 is GTSNPN and CDR2 is SVGIG (reference sequence). CDR3 nucleotide sequence: TGTGCCTGGAGCCTCGTTAAGCAGTTCTTC. It codes for CAWSLVKQFF. Filled out from reference TRBV30 and TRBJ2-1, the complete variable domain reads SQTIHQWPATLVQPVGSPLSLECTVEGTSNPNLYWYRQAAGRGLQLLFYSVGIGQISSEVPQNLSASRPQDRQFILSSKKLLLSDSGFYLCAWSLVKQFFGPGTRLTVL.

This clone was seen once. The chain has TRBV12-3 or TRBV12-4 and TRBJ2-1; a possible D gene is TRBD1 (5 bases). This CDR3 contains 11 residues. V lost 8 bases, J lost 13 bases, and 15 bases lay in between. The CDR3 protein is CASAPGPRQFF. The CDR3 nucleotides are TGTGCCAGCGCCCCAGGGCCCAGACAGTTCTTC.